The clone carrying this TCR beta chain has a handful of counts. Germline CDR1 is SGHKS and CDR2 is YYEKEE (reference sequence). Trimming cost V 2 bases and J 1 base, with 8 bases left between them. The CDR3 extends over 14 amino acids. The data were taken from a study of identical twins. From the 5' RACE reads, TCRdb called clonotypes with MiXCR, one entry per CDR3 protein. The table has about 470,000 distinct CDR3 sequences, 20% to 25% seen once; the top ten hold just under 3%. These data were also filed under a second study, of T cells expressing NK-cell markers.

The sequenced material came from CD4+ T cells sorted from blood. The TCR was taken from a woman younger than 30 in good health. The chain combines TRBV5-5 with TRBJ2-3; D is ambiguous. As DNA, the CDR3 is TGTGCCAGCAGCTTAGATGCCCGCACAGATACGCAGTATTTT. Residues: CASSLDARTDTQYF.